This T cell receptor beta chain came from a study of blood T cells in healthy people across ages (dated by TCRdb to the mid-2010s). Looking at the study overall: Template switching captured roughly one uniquely barcoded TCR beta cDNA molecule per two T cells in model experiments. The donors were divided into four age groups: young (average roughly 17 years), middle-aged (approximately 42), aged (roughly 60) and long-lived (roughly 82). To avoid experimental bias, donors of different ages were distributed randomly across sequencing lanes. Using deep sequencing normalized with unique cDNA molecular identifiers, the study measured how TCR beta repertoire diversity changes with age. For two donors (one aged 18 to 30 and one aged 80 or older), the study analyzed two additional independent replicas of 1 million unique cDNA reads from the same blood draw. Broader findings and caveats from the paper: As age increased, observed TCR beta diversity per million T cells dropped in a roughly linear way, and a significant reduction was already evident by age approximately 40. Because the CMV infection status of the donors was unknown, age-related changes in expanded clonotypes may potentially have been confounded. Estimates of total diversity from one million sequenced T cells were regarded as lower bounds and underestimates. Compared with the aged group, the long-lived group had more naive CD4+ T cells, fewer expanded clones and increased TCR diversity, a pattern suggesting age selection. There was a strong correlation between observed TCR beta diversity and the percentage of naive T cells measured by flow cytometry. Because profiling used bulk unsorted PBMCs, naive and antigen-experienced compartments could not be compared conclusively.

Donors were under 40 systemically healthy Caucasian individuals from Russia aged roughly 6 to 95 years. Each donor gave 9.5 to 10 milliliters of peripheral blood, drawn into EDTA-treated Vacutainer tubes. Ficoll-Paque density-gradient centrifugation was used to isolate PBMCs, with at least 7 million per sample. Total RNA, at least 6 micrograms per sample, was extracted from PBMCs with Trizol reagent. The percentages of naive CD45RAhigh/CD27high T cells were determined by flow cytometry on a PBMC aliquot from every donor. This clonotype was found a few times. The antigen this receptor binds is unknown. No per-base quality is available; no much larger clone lies one base away. The library was made by 5' RACE. Sequenced using an Illumina HiSeq 2500. A second PCR of about 6 to 12 cycles was performed with a sample-barcoded 5' primer and a J-beta primer mix. Each TCR beta cDNA molecule received a unique molecular identifier from a template-switch 5' adaptor carrying 12 random nucleotides. Each sample yielded at least 2.5 million CDR3-containing paired-end reads. All of the RNA was converted into first-strand cDNA using the Mint cDNA synthesis kit, with a TRBC-specific oligonucleotide serving as the primer. Following uracil-DNA glycosylase treatment, all cDNA underwent a first 18-cycle PCR with the universal primers M1SS and BC2_uni_R. As for the original processing: For normalization, 1 million high-quality reads were randomly selected from each sample, with every read carrying a distinct molecular identifier. Reads sharing molecular identifiers were discarded rather than binned into consensus sequences. CDR3 identification, clonotype clustering and error correction used MiTCR with a Q25 quality threshold and the strictest error-elimination algorithm. Lower-bound total TCR beta diversity was estimated with a nonparametric unseen species model using Euler transformation. TCRdb cleaned the public reads at Q25 with fastp, built clones with MiXCR and kept in-frame beta chains. Identical CDR3 proteins give one entry, which carries the most common genes and DNA. TCRdb, not the original authors, processed these V and J calls. The table for this sample lists almost 800,000 distinct CDR3 sequences; about three fifths of them were counted only once. 22% of the sample is held by the ten biggest clonotypes.

Trimming takes 4 bases from V and 8 bases from J, and the germline ends sit 20 bases apart. The CDR3 starts with the cysteine, ends with the phenylalanine, and has 15 residues. The sequence is cut down to CDR3 DNA, 45 bases in frame from base 1. CDR1 is given as SGHDN and CDR2 as FVKESK, both from the germline V gene. The chain employs TRBV14 and TRBJ1-1, with the D gene too uncertain to name. Input material: blood. The TCR was taken from a man aged 25 to 45 in good health. The base sequence is TGTGCCAGCAGCCCCCTTGGGTTCGAGGAGAGGGAAGCTTTCTTT. This is translated as CASSPLGFEEREAFF.